The sample holds a few counts of the clone carrying this T cell receptor (beta chain). Its antigen remains unidentified. The source of the sample is a study of T cell repertoires in cytomegalovirus infection. The overall study: Based on public TCR beta signatures, there were indications of CMV infection and of a matching HLA type.

Overall study findings and caveats: Based on cumulative public TCR beta family frequency, carriers of CMV plus the relevant HLA were identified.

Trimming pared 3 bases from V and 1 base from J, leaving 5 bases between. This CDR3 spans 13 amino acids. CDR1 and CDR2 (germline): KGHDR, SFDVKD. Via MiXCR, TCRdb re-called the reads, giving one row per CDR3 protein. The profile shows roughly 920,000 distinct CDR3 sequences, around 32% of them singletons. This chain links TRBV24-1 with TRBJ1-1; D ambiguous. Sequencing used cultured CD8+ T cells from PBMCs, obtained from culture after CMV antigen stimulation. The sequence derives from a human donor in good health (CMV status not recorded). Some clones in this sample may be carry-over from other donors' samples. CDR3 protein: CATSDHTNTEAFF. The CDR3 region has the DNA TGTGCCACCAGTGATCACACGAACACTGAAGCTTTCTTT.